This T cell receptor beta chain originates from a study of spatial heterogeneity in lung cancer. Points from the study as a whole: Ubiquitous expanded tumor TCRs were seen in blood more at resection than at follow-up.

The sample's time point: sample taken at primary tumor resection. Using its own MiXCR run on the 5' RACE reads, TCRdb lists one record per CDR3 protein. This sample has around 48,000 distinct CDR3 sequences, with roughly 5% found just once. There are many counts of this clonotype. Its antigen is unknown. The receptor was isolated from a male donor with early-stage non-small cell lung cancer. The specimen comprised PBMCs, sampled at surgery.

Here the CDR3 reads CASSRTSGNTDTQYF. The CDR3 DNA sequence: TGTGCCAGCAGCCGAACTAGCGGGAACACAGATACGCAGTATTTT. The chain joins TRBV5-4 to TRBJ2-3, with 10 nucleotides matching TRBD2. Trimming at V came to 4 bases and at J to 2 bases, leaving 4 bases not matched to a gene. The CDR3 has 15 residues. Germline V CDR1 and CDR2: SGHNT, YYREEE (reference sequence).